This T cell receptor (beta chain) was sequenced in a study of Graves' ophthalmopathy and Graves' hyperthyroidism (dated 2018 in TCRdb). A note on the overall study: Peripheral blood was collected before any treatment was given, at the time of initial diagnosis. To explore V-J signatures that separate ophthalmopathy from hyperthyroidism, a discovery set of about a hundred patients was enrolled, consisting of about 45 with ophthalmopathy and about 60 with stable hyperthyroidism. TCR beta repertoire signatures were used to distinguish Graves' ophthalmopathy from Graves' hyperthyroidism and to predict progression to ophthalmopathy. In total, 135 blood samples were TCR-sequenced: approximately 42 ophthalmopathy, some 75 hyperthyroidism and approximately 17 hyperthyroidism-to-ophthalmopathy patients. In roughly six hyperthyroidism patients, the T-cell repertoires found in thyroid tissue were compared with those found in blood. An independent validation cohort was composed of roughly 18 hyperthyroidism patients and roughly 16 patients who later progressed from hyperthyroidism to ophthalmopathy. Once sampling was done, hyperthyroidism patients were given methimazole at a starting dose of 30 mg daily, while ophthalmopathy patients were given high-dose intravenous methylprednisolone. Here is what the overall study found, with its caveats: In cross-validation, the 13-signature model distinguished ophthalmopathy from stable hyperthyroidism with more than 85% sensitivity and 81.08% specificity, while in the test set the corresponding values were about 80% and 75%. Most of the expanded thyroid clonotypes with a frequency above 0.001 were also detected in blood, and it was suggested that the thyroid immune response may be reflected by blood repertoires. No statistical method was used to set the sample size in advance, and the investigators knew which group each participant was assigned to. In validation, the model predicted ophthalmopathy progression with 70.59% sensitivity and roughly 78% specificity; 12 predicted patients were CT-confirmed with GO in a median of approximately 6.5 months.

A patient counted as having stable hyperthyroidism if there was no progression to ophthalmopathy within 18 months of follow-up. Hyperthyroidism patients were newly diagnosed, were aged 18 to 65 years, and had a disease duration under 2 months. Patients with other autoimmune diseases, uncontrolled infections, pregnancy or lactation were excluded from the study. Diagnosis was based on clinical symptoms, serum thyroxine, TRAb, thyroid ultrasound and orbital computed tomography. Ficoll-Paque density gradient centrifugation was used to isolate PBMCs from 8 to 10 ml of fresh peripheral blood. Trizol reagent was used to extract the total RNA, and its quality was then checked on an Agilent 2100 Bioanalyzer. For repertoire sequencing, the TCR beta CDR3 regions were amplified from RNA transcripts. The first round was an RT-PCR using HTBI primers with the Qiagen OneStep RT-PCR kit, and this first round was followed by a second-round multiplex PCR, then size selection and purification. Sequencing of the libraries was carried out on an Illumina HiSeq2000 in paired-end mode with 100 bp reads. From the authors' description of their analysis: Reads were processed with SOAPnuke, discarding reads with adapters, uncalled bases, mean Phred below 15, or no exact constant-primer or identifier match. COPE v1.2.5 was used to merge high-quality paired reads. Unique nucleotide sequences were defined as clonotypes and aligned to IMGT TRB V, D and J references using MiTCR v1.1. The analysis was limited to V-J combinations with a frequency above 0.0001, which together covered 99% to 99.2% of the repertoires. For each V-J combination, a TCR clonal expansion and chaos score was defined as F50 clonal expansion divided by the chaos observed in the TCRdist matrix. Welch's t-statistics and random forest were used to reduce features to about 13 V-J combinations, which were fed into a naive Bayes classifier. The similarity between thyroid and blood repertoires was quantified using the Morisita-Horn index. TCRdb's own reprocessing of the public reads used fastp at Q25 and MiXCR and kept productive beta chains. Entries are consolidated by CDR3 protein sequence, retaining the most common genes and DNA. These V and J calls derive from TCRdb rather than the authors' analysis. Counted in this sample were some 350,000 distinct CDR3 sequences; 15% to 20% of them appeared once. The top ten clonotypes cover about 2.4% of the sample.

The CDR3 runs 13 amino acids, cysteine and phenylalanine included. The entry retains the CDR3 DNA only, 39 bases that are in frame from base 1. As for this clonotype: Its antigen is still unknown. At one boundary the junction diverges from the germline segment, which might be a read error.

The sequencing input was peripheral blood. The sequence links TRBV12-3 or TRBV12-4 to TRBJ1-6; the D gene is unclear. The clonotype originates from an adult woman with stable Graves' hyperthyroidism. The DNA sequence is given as TGTGCCAGCAGTGGAGAACTTAGTTCACACCTCCACTTT. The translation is CASSGELSSHLHF.